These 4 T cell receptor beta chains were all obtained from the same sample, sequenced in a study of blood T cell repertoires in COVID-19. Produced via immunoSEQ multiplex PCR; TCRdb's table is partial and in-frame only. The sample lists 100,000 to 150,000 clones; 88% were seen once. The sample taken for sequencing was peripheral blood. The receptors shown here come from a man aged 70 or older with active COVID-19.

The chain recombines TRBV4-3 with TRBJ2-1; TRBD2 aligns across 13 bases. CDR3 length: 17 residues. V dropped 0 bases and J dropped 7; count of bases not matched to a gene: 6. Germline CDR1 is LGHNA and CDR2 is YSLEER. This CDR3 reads CASSQDVGLAGVNEQFF. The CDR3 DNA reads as TGCGCCAGCAGCCAAGATGTAGGACTAGCGGGAGTTAATGAGCAGTTCTTC.

The CDR3 sequence is CATSDTTSGRGEQYF. The CDR3 nucleotides are TGTGCCACCAGTGATACAACTAGCGGGAGAGGCGAGCAGTACTTC. V gene TRBV24-1 combines with J gene TRBJ2-7; 11 bases align to TRBD2. Trimming cost V 3 bases and J 6 bases; bases outside gene matches: 6. Germline V gene lookup returns CDR1 KGHDR and CDR2 SFDVKD. CDR3 size: 15 residues.

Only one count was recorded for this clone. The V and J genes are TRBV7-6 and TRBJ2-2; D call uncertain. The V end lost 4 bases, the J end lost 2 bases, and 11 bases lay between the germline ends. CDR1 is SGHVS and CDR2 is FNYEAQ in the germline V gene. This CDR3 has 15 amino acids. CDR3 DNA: TGTGCCAGCAGCTCCCAGGCCTCCAACACCGGGGAGCTGTTTTTT. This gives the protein CASSSQASNTGELFF.

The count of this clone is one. CDR3 in DNA: TGCGCCAGCAGTGAGCGTGACAGGCGGGGGGATGAAAAACTGTTTTTT. It codes for CASSERDRRGDEKLFF. The rearrangement links TRBV10-2 to TRBJ1-4; possible D gene TRBD1, 6 bases. The V and J ends lost 2 bases and 6 bases respectively, with 16 bases between them. The CDR3 is 16 residues long. The germline gives CDR1 WSHSY, CDR2 SAAADI.